This TCR beta chain is from a study of vaccination effects on CD4 cells after COVID-19. Within the ViraFEST assay, antigen-specific CD4+ T cells underwent expansion with viral peptide pools prior to sequencing. With more than 9 days of culture completed, CD4+ T cells were isolated. Germline V gene lookup returns CDR1 LGHNA and CDR2 YSLEER. This CDR3 comprises 13 residues. V gave up 0 bases and J gave up 4 bases, with 4 bases separating them. The repertoire was sequenced with immunoSEQ multiplex PCR; TCRdb's copy has only in-frame clones and lacks some. The repertoire consists of approximately 54,000 clones, with around 86% occurring once and the leading ten covering 2% to 3%. Note on this clone: Antigen specificity is unknown.

The gene calls are TRBV4-3 and TRBJ1-5; no reliable D call. Here the sequenced sample was CD4+ T cells from PBMCs cultured with HCoV-229E spike peptides, taken before COVID-19 vaccination. The TCR originated in a human donor who received a COVID-19 vaccine. DNA for the CDR3: TGCGCCAGCAGCCAAGAACCTAATCAGCCCCAGCATTTT. Protein: CASSQEPNQPQHF.